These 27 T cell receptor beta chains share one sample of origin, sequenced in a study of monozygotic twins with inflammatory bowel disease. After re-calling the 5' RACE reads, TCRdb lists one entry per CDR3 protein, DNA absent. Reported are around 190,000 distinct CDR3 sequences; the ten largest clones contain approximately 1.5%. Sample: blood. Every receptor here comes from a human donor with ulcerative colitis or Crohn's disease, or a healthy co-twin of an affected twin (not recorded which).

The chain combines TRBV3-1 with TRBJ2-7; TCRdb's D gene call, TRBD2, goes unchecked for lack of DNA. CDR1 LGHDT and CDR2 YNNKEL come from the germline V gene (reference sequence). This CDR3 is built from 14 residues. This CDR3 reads CASSQTSGVHEQYF.

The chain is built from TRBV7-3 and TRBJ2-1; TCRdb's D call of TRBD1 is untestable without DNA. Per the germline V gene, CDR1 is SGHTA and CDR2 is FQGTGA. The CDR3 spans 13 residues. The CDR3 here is CASSRGGSHEQFF.

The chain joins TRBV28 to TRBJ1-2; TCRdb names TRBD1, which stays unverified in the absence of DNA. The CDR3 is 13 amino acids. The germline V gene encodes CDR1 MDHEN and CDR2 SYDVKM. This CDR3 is CASSFVDRDGYTF.

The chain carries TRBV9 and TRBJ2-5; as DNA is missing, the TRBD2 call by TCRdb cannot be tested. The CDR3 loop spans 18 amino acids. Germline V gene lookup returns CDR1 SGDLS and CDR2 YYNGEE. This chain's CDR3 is CASSVGTSGGAFQETQYF.

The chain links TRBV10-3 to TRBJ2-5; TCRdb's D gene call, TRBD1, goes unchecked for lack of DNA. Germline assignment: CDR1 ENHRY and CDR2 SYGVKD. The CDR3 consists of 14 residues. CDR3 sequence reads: CAISSTGIQETQYF.

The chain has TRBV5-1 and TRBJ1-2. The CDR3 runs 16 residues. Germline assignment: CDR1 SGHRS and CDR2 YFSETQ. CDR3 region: CASKVSDIQGSYGYTF.

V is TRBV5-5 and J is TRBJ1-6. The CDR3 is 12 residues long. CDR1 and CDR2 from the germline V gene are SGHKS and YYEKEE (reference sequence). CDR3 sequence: CASSLQSAPLHF.

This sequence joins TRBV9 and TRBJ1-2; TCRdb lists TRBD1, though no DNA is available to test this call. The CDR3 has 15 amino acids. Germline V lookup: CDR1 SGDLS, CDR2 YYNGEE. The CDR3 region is CASSPEGTGGYGYTF.

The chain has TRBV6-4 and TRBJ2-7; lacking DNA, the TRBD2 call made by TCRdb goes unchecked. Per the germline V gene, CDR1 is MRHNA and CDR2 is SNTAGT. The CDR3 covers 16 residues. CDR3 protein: CASSDSIRTQPSRQYF.

The CDR3 sequence is CSGRLSGGRGDEQFF. The V and J genes are TRBV20-1 and TRBJ2-1; no DNA is available, so the TRBD2 call from TCRdb remains unchecked. The CDR3 loop spans 15 amino acids. Germline lookup yields CDR1 DFQATT and CDR2 SNEGSKA (reference sequence).

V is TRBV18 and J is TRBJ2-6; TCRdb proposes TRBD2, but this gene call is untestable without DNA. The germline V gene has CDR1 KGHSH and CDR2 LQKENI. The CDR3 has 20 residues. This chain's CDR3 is CASSRLSSGLARSGANVLTF.

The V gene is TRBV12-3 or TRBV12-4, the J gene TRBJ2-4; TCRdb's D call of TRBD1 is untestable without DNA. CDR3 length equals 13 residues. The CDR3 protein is CASSRGGINIQYF.

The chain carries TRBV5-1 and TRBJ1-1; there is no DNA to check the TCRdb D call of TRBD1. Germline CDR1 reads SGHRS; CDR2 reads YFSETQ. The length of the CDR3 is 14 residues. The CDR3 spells CASSPYGGNTEAFF. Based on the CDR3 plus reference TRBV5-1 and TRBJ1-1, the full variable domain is KAGVTQTPRYLIKTRGQQVTLSCSPISGHRSVSWYQQTPGQGLQFLFEYFSETQRNKGNFPGRFSGRQFSNSRSEMNVSTLELGDSALYLCASSPYGGNTEAFFGQGTRLTVV.

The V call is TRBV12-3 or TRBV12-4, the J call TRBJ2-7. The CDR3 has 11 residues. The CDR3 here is CASSFGREQYF.

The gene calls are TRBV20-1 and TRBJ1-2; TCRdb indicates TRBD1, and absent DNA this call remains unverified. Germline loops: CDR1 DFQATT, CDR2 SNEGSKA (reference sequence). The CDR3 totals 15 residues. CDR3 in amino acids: CSASTDRGGKDGYTF.

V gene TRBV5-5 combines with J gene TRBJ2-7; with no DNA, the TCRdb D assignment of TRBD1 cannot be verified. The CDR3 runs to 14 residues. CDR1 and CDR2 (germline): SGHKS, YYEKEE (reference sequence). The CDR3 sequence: CASSSWTRTYEQYF. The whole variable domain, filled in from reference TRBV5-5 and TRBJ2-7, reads DAGVTQSPTHLIKTRGQQVTLRCSPISGHKSVSWYQQVLGQGPQFIFQYYEKEERGRGNFPDRFSARQFPNYSSELNVNALLLGDSALYLCASSSWTRTYEQYFGPGTRLTVT.

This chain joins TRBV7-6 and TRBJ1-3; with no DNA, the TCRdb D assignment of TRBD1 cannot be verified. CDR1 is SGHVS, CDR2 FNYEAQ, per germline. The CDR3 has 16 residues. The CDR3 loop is CASSSPGRSSGNTIYF.

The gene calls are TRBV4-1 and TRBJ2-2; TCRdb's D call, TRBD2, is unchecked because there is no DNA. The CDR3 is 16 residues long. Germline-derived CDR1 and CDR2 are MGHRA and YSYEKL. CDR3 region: CASSSLAGGSTGELFF.

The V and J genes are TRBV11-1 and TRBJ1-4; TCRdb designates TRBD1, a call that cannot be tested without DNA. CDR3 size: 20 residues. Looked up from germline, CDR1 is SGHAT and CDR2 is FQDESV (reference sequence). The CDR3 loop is CASSLEVQGIRGSTNEKLFF. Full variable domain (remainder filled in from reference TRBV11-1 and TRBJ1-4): EAEVAQSPRYKITEKSQAVAFWCDPISGHATLYWYRQILGQGPELLVQFQDESVVDDSQLPKDRFSAERLKGVDSTLKIQPAELGDSAMYLCASSLEVQGIRGSTNEKLFFGSGTQLSVL.

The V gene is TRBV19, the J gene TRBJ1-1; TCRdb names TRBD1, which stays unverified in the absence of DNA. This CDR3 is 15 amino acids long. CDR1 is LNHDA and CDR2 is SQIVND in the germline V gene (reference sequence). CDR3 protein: CASSIVRQRSTEAFF. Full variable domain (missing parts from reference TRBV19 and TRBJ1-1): DGGITQSPKYLFRKEGQNVTLSCEQNLNHDAMYWYRQDPGQGLRLIYYSQIVNDFQKGDIAEGYSVSREKKESFPLTVTSAQKNPTAFYLCASSIVRQRSTEAFFGQGTRLTVV.

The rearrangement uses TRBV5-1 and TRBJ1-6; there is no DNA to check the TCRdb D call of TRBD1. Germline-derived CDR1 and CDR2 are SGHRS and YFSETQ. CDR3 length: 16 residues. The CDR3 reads CASSLGQYSYNSPLHF.

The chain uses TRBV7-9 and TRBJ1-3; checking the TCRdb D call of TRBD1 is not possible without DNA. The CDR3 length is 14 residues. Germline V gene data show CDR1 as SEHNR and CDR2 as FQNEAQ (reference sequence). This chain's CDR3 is CASSRQLSGNTIYF.

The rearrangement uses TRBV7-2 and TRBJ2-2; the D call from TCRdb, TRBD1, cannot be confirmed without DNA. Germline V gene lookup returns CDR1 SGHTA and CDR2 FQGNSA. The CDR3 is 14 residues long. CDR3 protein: CASTSYRETGELFF.

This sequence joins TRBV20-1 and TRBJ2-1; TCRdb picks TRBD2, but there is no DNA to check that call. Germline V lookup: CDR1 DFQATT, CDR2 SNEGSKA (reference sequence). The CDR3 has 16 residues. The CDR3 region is CSARVPTRVRYNELFF.

CDR3 residues: CASSMGQGGHNEQFF. The chain joins TRBV6-4 to TRBJ2-1; TCRdb picks TRBD1, but there is no DNA to check that call. The CDR3 has 15 residues. From germline, CDR1 is MRHNA and CDR2 SNTAGT.

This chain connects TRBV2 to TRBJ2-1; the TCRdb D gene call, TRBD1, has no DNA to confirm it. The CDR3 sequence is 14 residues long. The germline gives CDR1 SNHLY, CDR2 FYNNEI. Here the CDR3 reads CASSPRGTYNEQFF.

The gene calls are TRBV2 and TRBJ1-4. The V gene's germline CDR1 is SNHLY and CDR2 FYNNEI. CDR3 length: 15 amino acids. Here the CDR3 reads CASQLNTVTNEKLFF.